A single sample is the source of the 23 T cell receptor beta chains below, sequenced in a study of CD8 T cell repertoires and HIV-1 epitope variants. These receptors are not linked to any known antigen. Clones were read by immunoSEQ multiplex PCR, and TCRdb kept only the in-frame ones, dropping some. The sample shows fewer than 3,000 clones, roughly 69% of them seen only once. The specimen was cultured CD8+ T cells derived from PBMCs. The source of these receptors is a male donor with HIV.

This sequence joins TRBV5-4 and TRBJ2-3; the match to TRBD2 covers 7 bases. Looked up from germline, CDR1 is SGHNT and CDR2 is YYREEE (reference sequence). The CDR3 runs 19 residues. The trim removed 0 bases at V and 2 bases at J, leaving 15 bases unmatched. The CDR3 protein is CASSLVTSEPEGVTDTQYF. CDR3 DNA sequence: TGTGCCAGCAGCTTGGTAACTAGCGAACCGGAGGGTGTCACAGATACGCAGTATTTT. The variable domain in full, with the rest retrieved from reference TRBV5-4 and TRBJ2-3, is ETGVTQSPTHLIKTRGQQVTLRCSSQSGHNTVSWYQQALGQGPQFIFQYYREEENGRGNFPPRFSGLQFPNYSSELNVNALELDDSALYLCASSLVTSEPEGVTDTQYFGPGTRLTVL.

The V and J genes are TRBV6-4 and TRBJ2-1; 14 bases are a match to TRBD2. V shed 5 bases and J 6 bases; nucleotides not matched to a gene: 3. CDR3 length: 15 amino acids. Germline lookup yields CDR1 MRHNA and CDR2 SNTAGT. DNA for the CDR3: TGTGCCAGCAGTAACGGGACTAGCGGGAGCAATGAGCAGTTCTTC. Translated: CASSNGTSGSNEQFF.

This clone has just a few counts. This chain joins TRBV5-4 and TRBJ2-7; TRBD1 agrees at 10 bases. With 4 bases clipped from V and 5 bases from J, the junction kept 9 bases outside the gene matches. Germline V gene data show CDR1 as SGHNT and CDR2 as YYREEE (reference sequence). This CDR3 spans 15 amino acids. The CDR3 DNA is TGTGCCAGCAGCGCGGAAGGGACAGGGGAGCACGAGCAGTACTTC. Amino acid sequence: CASSAEGTGEHEQYF.

The chain links TRBV7-2 to TRBJ1-1; possibly TRBD1 for D (5 bases). Trimming removed 1 base from V and 7 bases from J, with 10 bases in between. The CDR3 contains 13 residues. Germline CDR1 SGHTA, CDR2 FQGNSA. In DNA, the CDR3 is TGTGCCAGCAGCTTAGACCGGACATTTGAAGCTTTCTTT. Protein sequence: CASSLDRTFEAFF.

The chain has TRBV2 and TRBJ1-5, with TRBD1 matching 8 bases. Germline V gene lookup returns CDR1 SNHLY and CDR2 FYNNEI. V was pared by 1 base and J by 3 bases, with 2 bases of the junction left unmatched. This CDR3 region has 15 residues. The CDR3 loop is CASSEDRGDNQPQHF. The CDR3 nucleotides read TGTGCCAGCAGTGAAGACAGGGGGGACAATCAGCCCCAGCATTTT.

V and J are TRBV6-6 and TRBJ2-7; the D call may be TRBD1 or TRBD2 (5 bases each). CDR1 is MNHNY, CDR2 SVGAGI, per germline (reference sequence). Trimming removed 6 bases from V and 3 bases from J, with 12 bases in between. There are 13 residues in the CDR3. The CDR3, as DNA: TGTGCCAGCAGACCTATTGGGGGCTACGAGCAGTACTTC. It encodes CASRPIGGYEQYF.

This rearrangement joins TRBV2 to TRBJ2-1; possibly TRBD2 for D (6 bases). Germline assignment: CDR1 SNHLY and CDR2 FYNNEI. The CDR3 loop spans 13 amino acids. The V gene lost 5 bases and the J gene lost 3 bases, with 8 bases spanning the gap. CDR3 DNA: TGTGCCAGCAGTTCTAGCGACTACAATGAGCAGTTCTTC. Its protein is CASSSSDYNEQFF. The variable domain in full, with the rest retrieved from reference TRBV2 and TRBJ2-1, is EPEVTQTPSHQVTQMGQEVILRCVPISNHLYFYWYRQILGQKVEFLVSFYNNEISEKSEIFDDQFSVERPDGSNFTLKIRSTKLEDSAMYFCASSSSDYNEQFFGPGTRLTVL.

The V call is TRBV28, the J call TRBJ1-2, with 10 positions matching TRBD1. The CDR3 runs to 17 residues. Germline V gene lookup returns CDR1 MDHEN and CDR2 SYDVKM. V lost 4 bases to trimming and J lost 4 bases; unmatched junction nucleotides: 12. This CDR3 reads CASSSLHRQGAGYGYTF. The CDR3 nucleotides read TGTGCCAGCAGTTCACTGCACCGACAGGGGGCTGGCTATGGCTACACCTTC.

This clone appeared a few times. This sequence joins TRBV7-2 and TRBJ2-4, with D perhaps given as TRBD1 or TRBD2 (5 bases each). With 5 bases removed from V and 0 bases from J, the gap between germline ends came to 11 bases. Germline CDR1 SGHTA, CDR2 FQGNSA. This CDR3 region has 15 residues. CDR3 protein: CASSPGALAKNIQYF. The CDR3 coding sequence is TGTGCCAGCAGCCCCGGGGCCCTAGCCAAAAACATTCAGTACTTC.

This sequence joins TRBV29-1 and TRBJ1-1; 8 nucleotides line up with TRBD1. Germline CDR1 is SQVTM and CDR2 is ANQGSEA. The CDR3 runs to 12 residues. The CDR3 DNA sequence: TGCAGTAGGACAGGGACGAACACTGAAGCTTTCTTT. Translating it yields CSRTGTNTEAFF. The complete variable domain, with remaining parts taken from reference TRBV29-1 and TRBJ1-1, reads SAVISQKPSRDICQRGTSLTIQCQVDSQVTMMFWYRQQPGQSLTLIATANQGSEATYESGFVIDKFPISRPNLTFSTLTVSNMSPEDSSIYLCSRTGTNTEAFFGQGTRLTVV.

The V gene is TRBV2, the J gene TRBJ2-5; D tentatively fits TRBD1 or TRBD2 (6 bases each). This CDR3 comprises 14 residues. The germline gives CDR1 SNHLY, CDR2 FYNNEI. The V end lost 7 bases, the J end lost 1 base, and 13 bases lay between the germline ends. The CDR3 DNA reads as TGTGCCAGCACGGGGGCCGGGGGCCAAGAGACCCAGTACTTC. This translates into CASTGAGGQETQYF. Full variable domain (outside the CDR3, taken from reference TRBV2 and TRBJ2-5): EPEVTQTPSHQVTQMGQEVILRCVPISNHLYFYWYRQILGQKVEFLVSFYNNEISEKSEIFDDQFSVERPDGSNFTLKIRSTKLEDSAMYFCASTGAGGQETQYFGPGTRLLVL.

J is TRBJ2-1 and V is TRBV9; 9 positions match TRBD1. Germline CDR1 and CDR2: SGDLS and YYNGEE. The V and J ends lost 0 bases and 4 bases, in that order; junction bases with no gene match: 11. The CDR3 contains 18 residues. CDR3 DNA sequence: TGTGCCAGCAGCGTAGTAGGTGGGGGACAGGGATCTTACAATGAGCAGTTCTTC. It specifies CASSVVGGGQGSYNEQFF.

The table lists this clone with a few counts. The V and J genes are TRBV7-9 and TRBJ2-1; a possible D gene is TRBD2 (5 bases). V lost 0 bases and J 8 bases, leaving 14 bases between the germline ends. The length of the CDR3 is 15 residues. Germline CDR1 SEHNR, CDR2 FQNEAQ (reference sequence). The CDR3 sequence is CASSLARAGDDEQFF. CDR3 bases: TGTGCCAGCAGCTTAGCGCGGGCAGGTGACGATGAGCAGTTCTTC.

The CDR3 is CAWSLVTGNGELFF. The CDR3 DNA sequence: TGTGCCTGGAGTCTTGTTACAGGGAACGGGGAGCTGTTTTTT. J is TRBJ2-2 and V is TRBV30; maybe TRBD1 (6 bases). This CDR3 is built from 14 residues. V gave up 2 bases and J gave up 7 bases, with 14 bases separating them. CDR1 GTSNPN and CDR2 SVGIG come from the germline V gene (reference sequence).

The rearrangement joins TRBV7-9 to TRBJ2-7; D is undetermined. The V gene's germline CDR1 is SEHNR and CDR2 FQNEAQ (reference sequence). The V end lost 4 bases, the J end lost 5 bases, and 15 bases lay between the germline ends. The CDR3 consists of 14 residues. Here the CDR3 DNA reads TGTGCCAGCAGCTCAGTCCGAAGACCGGACGAGCAGTACTTC. Its protein is CASSSVRRPDEQYF. Based on the CDR3 plus reference TRBV7-9 and TRBJ2-7, the full variable domain is DTGVSQNPRHKITKRGQNVTFRCDPISEHNRLYWYRQTLGQGPEFLTYFQNEAQLEKSRLLSDRFSAERPKGSFSTLEIQRTEQGDSAMYLCASSSVRRPDEQYFGPGTRLTVT.

This clone was seen a few times. This chain links TRBV7-9 with TRBJ2-7; 9 bases match TRBD1. The CDR3 totals 17 residues. Looked up from germline, CDR1 is SEHNR and CDR2 is FQNEAQ (reference sequence). V lost 7 bases and J lost 3; bases outside the gene matches: 16. For the CDR3, the DNA is TGTGCCAGCAACGCCCCCCCGGGTGGACAGGGGAGCTACGAGCAGTACTTC. It translates to CASNAPPGGQGSYEQYF.

The V gene is TRBV6-5, the J gene TRBJ2-7; D tentatively fits TRBD1 or TRBD2 (5 bases each). This CDR3 is built from 14 residues. V was pared by 5 bases and J by 5 bases, with 16 bases between. The germline gives CDR1 MNHEY, CDR2 SVGAGI. CDR3 coding DNA: TGTGCCAGCAGTCCGGGACCCACCGGGAACGAGCAGTACTTC. Residues: CASSPGPTGNEQYF.

The genes are TRBV19 and TRBJ2-1; 11 bases are a match to TRBD2. The junction had 12 bases not matched to a gene; V was cut back by 7 bases and J by 7 bases. The CDR3 spans 16 residues. The germline V gene encodes CDR1 LNHDA and CDR2 SQIVND (reference sequence). For the CDR3, the DNA is TGTGCCAGTACCCATCTCACTAGCGGGAGTCGGAATGAGCAGTTCTTC. Translation: CASTHLTSGSRNEQFF.

V and J are TRBV28 and TRBJ1-4; D is possibly TRBD1 (5 bases). Germline V gene sequence: CDR1 MDHEN, CDR2 SYDVKM. This CDR3 spans 15 amino acids. The ends were cut back, 8 bases at V and 8 bases at J, with 21 bases in the middle. This CDR3 reads CASAITGHRGEKLFF. The DNA for the CDR3 is TGTGCCAGCGCAATTACTGGCCACCGGGGGGAAAAACTGTTTTTT.

This clone was observed a few times. The gene calls are TRBV4-3 and TRBJ2-1; 8 bases fit TRBD2. The CDR3 loop spans 16 amino acids. With 0 bases clipped from V and 6 bases from J, the junction kept 7 bases outside the gene matches. Germline V gene data show CDR1 as LGHNA and CDR2 as YSLEER. The CDR3 sequence is CASSQDPAGASNEQFF. The CDR3 DNA is TGCGCCAGCAGCCAAGACCCAGCGGGGGCCTCCAATGAGCAGTTCTTC.

The CDR3 loop reads CASSSDRADEQYF. The DNA for the CDR3 is TGTGCCAGCAGTTCAGACAGGGCAGACGAGCAGTACTTC. The genes are TRBV28 and TRBJ2-7; TRBD1 matches at 7 bases. The V segment lost 4 bases and the J segment 5 bases; nucleotides outside the gene matches: 5. This CDR3 spans 13 amino acids. Looked up from germline, CDR1 is MDHEN and CDR2 is SYDVKM.

This rearrangement joins TRBV5-5 to TRBJ1-1; no clear D. V lost 4 bases and J lost 1, with 11 bases in between. Germline CDR1 is SGHKS and CDR2 is YYEKEE (reference sequence). The CDR3 runs to 14 residues. CDR3 nucleotides: TGTGCCAGCAGCCTAGAAATGTGGAACACTGAAGCTTTCTTT. Amino acids: CASSLEMWNTEAFF.

This chain connects TRBV5-4 to TRBJ1-5; D unclear. This CDR3 region has 14 residues. Per germline, CDR1 SGHNT and CDR2 YYREEE (reference sequence). Between the trimmed V and J ends, which lost 2 bases and 0 bases, there was a span of 6 bases. CDR3 protein: CASSFSGSNQPQHF. The CDR3 DNA follows: TGTGCCAGCAGCTTTTCGGGTAGCAATCAGCCCCAGCATTTT.